Each of the 31 T cell receptor beta chains below was sequenced from the same sample in a study of blood T cells in healthy people across ages. A second 7 to 11 cycle PCR used barcoded and J-beta primers. Using its own MiXCR run on the 5' RACE reads, TCRdb lists one record per CDR3 protein. The data contain more than 500,000 distinct CDR3 sequences, 25% to 35% of them seen just once; the ten biggest clones take up 3.6%. The data were also submitted as part of a second study, on T cells of mothers and their children.

The sequencing input was blood. The receptors here all came from a boy aged 2-15 years in good health.

The chain joins TRBV3-1 to TRBJ2-7; a possible D gene is TRBD2 (6 bases). Per the germline V gene, CDR1 is LGHDT and CDR2 is YNNKEL (reference sequence). V shed 2 bases and J shed 2 bases, with 13 bases lying between them. The CDR3 length is 15 residues. The CDR3 loop is CASSQTSGWAYEQYF. The CDR3 DNA reads TGTGCCAGCAGCCAAACAAGCGGGTGGGCCTACGAGCAGTACTTC.

There are a few counts of this clonotype. V gene TRBV12-3 or TRBV12-4 combines with J gene TRBJ2-5, with 7 bases identical to TRBD2. The CDR3 spans 13 residues. The trim removed 5 bases at V and 4 bases at J, leaving 4 bases unmatched. The CDR3 loop reads CASSGEGVETQYF. CDR3 bases: TGTGCCAGCAGTGGGGAGGGCGTAGAGACCCAGTACTTC.

Comment on this clonotype: Germline is not matched at one junction end, which may reflect a read error. The rearrangement joins TRBV6-1 to TRBJ2-2; TRBD2 agrees at 13 bases. CDR3 length equals 17 residues. CDR1 and CDR2 (germline): MNHNS, SASEGT. In DNA form, the CDR3 reads TGTGCCGGCAGAAAGACTAGCGGGGGGCTCAACACCGGGGAGCTGTTTTTT. Amino acids: CAGRKTSGGLNTGELFF.

This clonotype was seen a handful of times. V is TRBV20-1 and J is TRBJ1-4; 11 nucleotides line up with TRBD1. The CDR3 extends over 15 amino acids. Germline V gives CDR1 DFQATT, CDR2 SNEGSKA (reference sequence). V shed 6 bases and J 5 bases; nucleotides not matched to a gene: 8. The CDR3 DNA reads TGCAGTGCCATGGGACAGGGGGTTGTAAATGAAAAACTGTTTTTT. Amino acids: CSAMGQGVVNEKLFF.

The sample holds many counts of this clonotype. The chain is built from TRBV27 and TRBJ2-7; D unclear. Germline CDR1 is MNHEY and CDR2 is SMNVEV (reference sequence). The CDR3 covers 13 residues. V was trimmed by 6 bases and J by 1 base, leaving 10 bases between them. The CDR3 reads CASSLGRSYEQYF. CDR3 DNA sequence: TGTGCCAGCAGCTTAGGGCGGTCCTACGAGCAGTACTTC.

The chain is built from TRBV4-2 and TRBJ2-5, with D possibly being TRBD1 (5 bases). The J call is uncertain, as TRBJ2-7 better fits the DNA end. The germline V gene has CDR1 LGHNA and CDR2 YNFKEQ. CDR3 length: 16 residues. The CDR3 is CASSPRIGQTSYEQYF. The DNA of the CDR3 is TGTGCCAGCAGCCCTCGTATAGGACAAACGTCCTACGAGCAGTACTTC.

This clonotype was counted only a few times. This sequence joins TRBV7-9 and TRBJ2-5, with unresolved D. Trimming removed 5 bases from V and 5 bases from J, with 18 bases in between. CDR3 length: 15 amino acids. Per germline, CDR1 SEHNR and CDR2 FQNEAQ (reference sequence). The CDR3 loop reads CASSPVTGSEETQYF. The CDR3 DNA follows: TGTGCCAGCAGCCCCGTGACTGGAAGCGAGGAGACCCAGTACTTC.

This sequence joins TRBV9 and TRBJ2-7; D is ambiguous. The ends were cut back, 0 bases at V and 0 bases at J, with 7 bases in the middle. Looked up from germline, CDR1 is SGDLS and CDR2 is YYNGEE. There are 14 residues in the CDR3. This CDR3 reads CASSVASYSYEQYF. The DNA for the CDR3 is TGTGCCAGCAGCGTAGCGTCATACTCCTACGAGCAGTACTTC.

This sequence joins TRBV10-3 and TRBJ1-2; TRBD1 might be the D (5 bases). V lost 8 bases and J 4 bases, leaving 17 bases between the germline ends. This CDR3 has 14 residues. CDR1 is ENHRY and CDR2 is SYGVKD in the germline V gene. As DNA, the CDR3 is TGTGCCATCCTCCACCGTGAGGGGAGCTATGGCTACACCTTC. Translation gives CAILHREGSYGYTF.

This clonotype was observed a handful of times. In DNA form, the CDR3 reads TGTGCCACCAGCAGAGCCTATCCGTCAGGACAGGGGAGCTCTGGAAACACCATATATTTT. It encodes CATSRAYPSGQGSSGNTIYF. J is TRBJ1-3 and V is TRBV15; 9 positions agree with TRBD1. Per the germline V gene, CDR1 is LNHNV and CDR2 is YYDKDF (reference sequence). This CDR3 is built from 20 residues. J gave up 0 bases and V 1 base, and 13 bases lay outside the gene matches.

There are a few counts of this clonotype. This chain uses TRBV7-8 with TRBJ2-5; 8 positions match TRBD2. The CDR3 runs to 14 residues. With V trimmed by 2 bases and J by 10 bases, 9 bases remained unmatched. Germline V gene sequence: CDR1 SGHVS, CDR2 FQNEAQ. CDR3 sequence reads: CASSLRELAAGQYF. CDR3 nucleotides: TGTGCCAGCAGCTTAAGAGAACTAGCGGCGGGCCAGTACTTC.

The gene calls are TRBV4-1 and TRBJ1-6; D gene ambiguous. The V gene's germline CDR1 is MGHRA and CDR2 YSYEKL. The CDR3 is 16 residues long. V gave up 2 bases and J gave up 13 bases, with 21 bases separating them. CDR3 nucleotides: TGCGCCAGCAGCCAACCCCGACGCGGAGGAATTCACCCCCTCCACTTT. Its translation: CASSQPRRGGIHPLHF.

This clonotype has only a few counts. V is TRBV10-3 and J is TRBJ2-2; D may match TRBD1 or TRBD2 (6 bases each). The germline V gene encodes CDR1 ENHRY and CDR2 SYGVKD. V lost 6 bases to trimming and J lost 7 bases, with 24 bases between them. The CDR3 extends over 17 amino acids. The CDR3 here is CAISPRGLAKKSGELFF. CDR3 nucleotide sequence: TGTGCCATCAGCCCCCGGGGGCTAGCGAAAAAAAGCGGGGAGCTGTTTTTT.

This chain connects TRBV9 to TRBJ2-5; D possibly uses TRBD1 or TRBD2 (5 bases each). The CDR3 is 15 amino acids. The V and J ends lost 3 bases and 1 base respectively, with 13 bases between them. Germline assignment: CDR1 SGDLS and CDR2 YYNGEE. CDR3 protein: CASSAGDQAQETQYF. Written as DNA, the CDR3 is TGTGCCAGCAGCGCTGGGGACCAAGCCCAAGAGACCCAGTACTTC.

The sample holds a few counts of this clonotype. V and J are TRBV20-1 and TRBJ2-1, with D unresolved. This CDR3 spans 16 amino acids. The germline CDR1 and CDR2 sequences are DFQATT and SNEGSKA (reference sequence). The ends were cut back, 1 base at V and 2 bases at J, with 15 bases in the middle. The CDR3 region is CSARAFGNDPYNEQFF. CDR3 sequence (DNA): TGCAGTGCTAGAGCCTTCGGAAACGACCCCTACAATGAGCAGTTCTTC.

The chain's CDR3 is CASSHSGRQDTQYF. CDR3 nucleotide sequence: TGTGCCAGCAGCCACAGCGGGAGGCAGGATACGCAGTATTTT. V is TRBV3-1 and J is TRBJ2-3; 9 bases align to TRBD2. The CDR3 has 14 amino acids. Per germline, CDR1 LGHDT and CDR2 YNNKEL (reference sequence). J lost 6 bases, V lost 3 bases, and 4 bases had no gene match.

This clonotype was seen only a few times. V gene TRBV20-1 combines with J gene TRBJ2-7; maybe TRBD2 (6 bases). The CDR3 length is 15 residues. V was pared by 3 bases and J by 0 bases, with 15 bases between. Germline CDR1 and CDR2: DFQATT and SNEGSKA (reference sequence). DNA for the CDR3: TGCAGTGCTAGGGTGGCGGGACCCAGCTCCTACGAGCAGTACTTC. It encodes CSARVAGPSSYEQYF.

This clonotype turned up a few times. The gene calls are TRBV6-1 and TRBJ2-1; TRBD1 matches at 7 bases. V lost 5 bases to trimming and J lost 7 bases; unmatched junction nucleotides: 5. The V gene's germline CDR1 is MNHNS and CDR2 SASEGT. The CDR3 consists of 13 residues. The CDR3 loop is CASSWTGNNEQFF. The CDR3 DNA sequence: TGTGCCAGCAGTTGGACAGGCAATAATGAGCAGTTCTTC.

This clonotype appeared a few times. This rearrangement joins TRBV11-3 to TRBJ2-2; D ambiguous. The CDR3 runs 13 residues. From germline, CDR1 is SGHNT and CDR2 YENEEA. V was clipped by 5 bases and J by 5 bases, with 9 bases between them. The CDR3 nucleotides are TGTGCCAGCAGCCGCACTACTACCGGGGAGCTGTTTTTT. Translating gives CASSRTTTGELFF.

In its sample, this clonotype was seen a few times. The gene calls are TRBV10-3 and TRBJ2-1, with 14 bases matching TRBD2. Germline V gene sequence: CDR1 ENHRY, CDR2 SYGVKD. This CDR3 has 20 amino acids. V shed 10 bases, J shed 5 bases, and the junction held 22 bases outside the gene matches. The CDR3 DNA follows: TGTGCCACGACGTGGGGGACTAGCGGGAGTGCTAATGCTGTAAACAATGAGCAGTTCTTC. Amino acid sequence: CATTWGTSGSANAVNNEQFF.

The J gene is TRBJ1-2, the V gene TRBV24-1; possible D gene TRBD1, 5 bases. The ends were cut back, 4 bases at V and 2 bases at J, with 10 bases in the middle. This CDR3 spans 14 amino acids. Germline V CDR1 and CDR2: KGHDR, SFDVKD. CDR3 sequence: CATSDPGRNYGYTF. The CDR3 region has the DNA TGTGCCACCAGTGACCCGGGACGGAACTATGGCTACACCTTC.

This clonotype has at least ten counts. The CDR3 sequence: CASSATVTGVNEQFF. The CDR3 DNA follows: TGTGCCAGCAGTGCAACTGTAACAGGGGTGAATGAGCAGTTCTTC. V usage is TRBV6-1 and J usage is TRBJ2-1; 7 bases are a match to TRBD1. Germline values: CDR1 MNHNS, CDR2 SASEGT. V was pared by 4 bases and J by 7 bases, with 10 bases of the junction left unmatched. There are 15 residues in the CDR3.

This clonotype has just a few counts. This sequence joins TRBV6-6 and TRBJ2-5; the D gene is possibly TRBD2 (5 bases). Trimming shortened V by 4 bases and J by 10 bases, and 19 bases separated the two germline ends. CDR1 is MNHNY and CDR2 is SVGAGI in the germline V gene (reference sequence). This CDR3 is built from 14 residues. The CDR3 DNA follows: TGTGCCAGCAGTTCCTCCGGGCTCGCCGGGGTCCAGTACTTC. Translation: CASSSSGLAGVQYF.

The chain combines TRBV4-2 with TRBJ2-5; 12 bases fit TRBD2. The germline V gene has CDR1 LGHNA and CDR2 YNFKEQ. The CDR3 loop spans 16 amino acids. V shed 1 base, J shed 7 bases, and the junction held 7 bases outside the gene matches. The CDR3 spells CASSQALAGGRGTQYF. CDR3 DNA sequence: TGTGCCAGCAGCCAAGCCCTAGCGGGGGGGCGAGGGACCCAGTACTTC.

The V and J genes are TRBV29-1 and TRBJ1-1; D uncertain. CDR1 is SQVTM and CDR2 is ANQGSEA in the germline V gene. Trimming took 4 bases from V and 1 from J, leaving 10 bases between them. The CDR3 covers 13 residues. The CDR3 reads CSVVGSKNTEAFF. The CDR3 DNA is TGCAGCGTTGTAGGGTCGAAGAACACTGAAGCTTTCTTT.

This chain links TRBV27 with TRBJ2-4, with 7 bases fitting TRBD1. V shed 7 bases, J shed 8 bases, and the junction held 8 bases outside the gene matches. The germline V gene encodes CDR1 MNHEY and CDR2 SMNVEV (reference sequence). The length of the CDR3 is 13 residues. CDR3: CASTIGGGYIQYF. The CDR3 DNA reads TGTGCCAGCACCATAGGGGGCGGGTACATTCAGTACTTC.

CDR3 DNA: TGTGCCAGCAGCCCCACAGGGGGGAAGGGGGCAACTAATGAAAAACTGTTTTTT. Translation gives CASSPTGGKGATNEKLFF. The chain has TRBV7-9 and TRBJ1-4; 8 bases agree with TRBD1. The trim removed 5 bases at V and 0 bases at J, leaving 11 bases unmatched. CDR1 and CDR2 (germline): SEHNR, FQNEAQ (reference sequence). The CDR3 runs to 18 residues.

The chain uses TRBV7-3 and TRBJ2-1; 7 nucleotides agree with TRBD1. V gave up 4 bases and J gave up 7 bases; unmatched junction bases: 10. This CDR3 is 15 amino acids long. Germline V gene lookup returns CDR1 SGHTA and CDR2 FQGTGA. As DNA, the CDR3 is TGTGCCAGCAGCTCTAGGGGGCCCCTCGGGAATGAGCAGTTCTTC. It translates to CASSSRGPLGNEQFF.

There are many counts of this clonotype. V is TRBV28 and J is TRBJ2-5, with 7 nucleotides matching TRBD1. There are 14 residues in the CDR3. The germline CDR1 and CDR2 sequences are MDHEN and SYDVKM. J gave up 2 bases and V 5 bases, and 5 bases lay outside the gene matches. For the CDR3, the DNA is TGTGCCAGCAGTGTTCAGGACAGGCAAGAGACCCAGTACTTC. It encodes CASSVQDRQETQYF.

This clonotype was observed a handful of times. One end of the junction does not line up with germline, which may come from a read error. This sequence joins TRBV7-7 and TRBJ2-5; a weak D match, TRBD2 (5 bases). This CDR3 region has 14 residues. Germline CDR1 and CDR2: SSHAT and FNYEAQ (reference sequence). The chain's CDR3 is CASSRGRGKETQYF. CDR3 DNA: TGTGCTAGCAGCCGAGGGCGAGGAAAGGAGACCCAGTACTTC.

This clonotype was observed a handful of times. CDR3 sequence: CASSRTGAGEKLFF. CDR3 DNA: TGTGCCAGCAGCCGGACAGGGGCGGGGGAAAAACTGTTTTTT. The V call is TRBV7-9, the J call TRBJ1-4; TRBD1 aligns across 9 bases. Per germline, CDR1 SEHNR and CDR2 FQNEAQ (reference sequence). This CDR3 spans 14 amino acids. The J segment lost 8 bases and the V segment lost 5 bases, leaving 6 bases of the junction unmatched.